The T cell receptor beta chain described here comes from a study of T cell repertoires in cytomegalovirus infection. As for the study in general: TCR beta signatures that were public indicated CMV infection and matching HLA type.

Study outcomes and limitations: HLA-C-restricted, CMV-specific TCR beta clonotypes were dominant ex vivo.

With respect to this clonotype: Its cognate antigen is unknown.

TCRdb used MiXCR to reprocess the reads, holding one entry per CDR3 protein. The sample holds some 700,000 distinct CDR3 sequences; around 30% are singletons and the top ten take 18%. The V and J ends lost 8 bases and 1 base respectively, with 13 bases between them. The germline gives CDR1 MNHNS, CDR2 SASEGT. The CDR3 totals 14 residues. The specimen was cultured PBMCs, collected from culture after CMV antigen stimulation. The chain is built from TRBV6-1 and TRBJ2-3; weak D call: TRBD2 (7 bases). The clonotype comes from a human donor in good health (CMV status not recorded). Some clones in this sample may be carry-over from other donors' samples. The CDR3 DNA reads TGTGCCAGCTGGGGGGCGGGGGGCACAGATACGCAGTATTTT. This translates into CASWGAGGTDTQYF.